The sequence of this T cell receptor beta chain was determined in a study of shared clonotypes between healthy human individuals. V gave up 3 bases and J gave up 0 bases, with 12 bases separating them. This CDR3 has 15 amino acids. Germline V gene lookup returns CDR1 SGHKS and CDR2 YYEKEE (reference sequence). The table lists this clone with a count of one. Replicate PCRs from sorted subsets contained roughly 190 ng DNA, which is roughly 30,000 T cell genomes. Assay used: immunoSEQ multiplex PCR; TCRdb lists only in-frame clones, some missing. The table lists fewer than 1.6 million clones, just under 99% of them singletons.

The origin of this receptor is a young man in good health. Sample: naive CD4+ T cells sorted from blood. Subset defined: CD45RA+ positively selected. The chain combines TRBV5-5 with TRBJ1-2; D unclear. The CDR3 DNA sequence: TGTGCCAGCAGCTCCCAGGCGGCAGCTAACTATGGCTACACCTTC. Translated, it gives CASSSQAAANYGYTF.